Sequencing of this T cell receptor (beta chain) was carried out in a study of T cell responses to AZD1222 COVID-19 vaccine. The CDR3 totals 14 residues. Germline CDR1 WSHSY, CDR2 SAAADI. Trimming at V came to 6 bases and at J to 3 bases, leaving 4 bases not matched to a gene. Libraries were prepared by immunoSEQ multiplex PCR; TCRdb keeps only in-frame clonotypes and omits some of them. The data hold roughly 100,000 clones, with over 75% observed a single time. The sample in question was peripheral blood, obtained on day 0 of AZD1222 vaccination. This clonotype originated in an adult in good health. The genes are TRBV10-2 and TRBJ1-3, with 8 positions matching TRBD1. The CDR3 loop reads CASSRGQDGNTIYF. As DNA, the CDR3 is TGCGCCAGCAGCAGGGGGCAAGATGGAAACACCATATATTTT.